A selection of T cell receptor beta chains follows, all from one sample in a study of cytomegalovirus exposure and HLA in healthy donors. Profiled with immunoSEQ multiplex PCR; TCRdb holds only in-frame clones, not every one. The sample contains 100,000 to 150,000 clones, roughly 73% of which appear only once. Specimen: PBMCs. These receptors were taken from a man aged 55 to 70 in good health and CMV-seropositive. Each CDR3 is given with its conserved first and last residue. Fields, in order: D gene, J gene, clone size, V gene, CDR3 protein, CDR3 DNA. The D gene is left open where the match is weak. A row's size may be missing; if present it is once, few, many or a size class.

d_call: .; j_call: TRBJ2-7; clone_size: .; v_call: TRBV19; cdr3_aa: CASSIGTGSSYEQYF; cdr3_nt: TGTGCCAGTAGTATCGGTACAGGATCCTCCTACGAGCAGTACTTC
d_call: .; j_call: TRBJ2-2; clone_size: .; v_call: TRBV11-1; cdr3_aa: CASSLEGQYTGELFF; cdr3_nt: TGTGCCAGCAGCTTAGAAGGACAGTACACCGGGGAGCTGTTTTTT
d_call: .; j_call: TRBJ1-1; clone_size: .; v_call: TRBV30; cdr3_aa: CAWSPVNTEAFF; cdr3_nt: TGTGCCTGGAGTCCGGTGAACACTGAAGCTTTCTTT
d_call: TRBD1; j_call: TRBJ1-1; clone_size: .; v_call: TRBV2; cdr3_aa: CASSRQGGDTEAFF; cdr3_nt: TGTGCCAGCAGTCGACAGGGGGGAGACACTGAAGCTTTCTTT
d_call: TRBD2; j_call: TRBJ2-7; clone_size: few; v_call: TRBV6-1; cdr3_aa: CASTGLAGVYEQYF; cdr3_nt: TGTGCCAGCACCGGACTAGCGGGGGTCTACGAGCAGTACTTC
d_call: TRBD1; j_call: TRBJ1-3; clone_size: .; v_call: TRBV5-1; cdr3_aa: CASSGDSFFSGNTIYF; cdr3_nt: TGCGCCAGCAGCGGGGACAGTTTCTTCTCTGGAAACACCATATATTTT
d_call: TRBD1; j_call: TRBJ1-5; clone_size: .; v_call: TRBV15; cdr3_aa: CATSKGQFNQPQHF; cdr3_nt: TGTGCCACCAGCAAGGGACAGTTCAATCAGCCCCAGCATTTT
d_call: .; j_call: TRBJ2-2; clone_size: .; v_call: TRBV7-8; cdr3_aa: CASSQVRTGELFF; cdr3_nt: TGTGCCAGCAGTCAAGTGAGAACCGGGGAGCTGTTTTTT
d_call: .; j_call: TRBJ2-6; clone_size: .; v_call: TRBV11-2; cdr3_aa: CASSLRSGTGANVLTF; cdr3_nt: TGTGCCAGCAGCTTACGGAGCGGAACTGGGGCCAACGTCCTGACTTTC
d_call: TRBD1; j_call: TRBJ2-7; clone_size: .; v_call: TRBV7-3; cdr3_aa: CASSSGTGYEQYF; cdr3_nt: TGTGCCAGCAGTTCCGGGACAGGGTACGAGCAGTACTTC
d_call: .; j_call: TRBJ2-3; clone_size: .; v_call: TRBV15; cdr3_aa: CATSSGDTDTQYF; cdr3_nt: TGTGCCACCAGCAGCGGGGACACAGATACGCAGTATTTT
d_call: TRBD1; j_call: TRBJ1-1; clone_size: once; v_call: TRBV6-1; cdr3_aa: CAIRQGTNMKAFF; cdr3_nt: TGTGCCATCCGACAGGGTACGAACATGAAAGCTTTCTTT
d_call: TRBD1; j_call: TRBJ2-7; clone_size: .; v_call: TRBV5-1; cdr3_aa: CASSSTGQGPYEQYF; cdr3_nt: TGCGCCAGCAGTTCAACTGGACAGGGACCCTACGAGCAGTACTTC
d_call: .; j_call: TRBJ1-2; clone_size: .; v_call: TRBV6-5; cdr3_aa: CASSYTGPYGYPF; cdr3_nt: TGTGCCAGCAGTTATACAGGTCCCTATGGCTACCCCTTC
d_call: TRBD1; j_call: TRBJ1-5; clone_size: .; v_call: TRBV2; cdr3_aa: CASRGGTGGFQPQHF; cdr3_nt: TGTGCCAGCAGGGGAGGGACAGGGGGTTTTCAGCCCCAGCATTTT
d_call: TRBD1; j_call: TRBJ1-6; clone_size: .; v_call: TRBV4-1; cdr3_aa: CASSPQQGALDNSPLHF; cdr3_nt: TGCGCCAGCAGCCCTCAACAGGGGGCCTTGGATAATTCACCCCTCCACTTT
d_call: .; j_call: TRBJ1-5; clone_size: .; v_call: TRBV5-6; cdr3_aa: CASSLREDQPQHF; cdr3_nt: TGTGCCAGCAGCTTGAGGGAGGATCAGCCCCAGCATTTT
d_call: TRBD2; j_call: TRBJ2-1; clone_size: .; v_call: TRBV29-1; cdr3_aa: CSVEIWPGGGQFF; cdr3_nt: TGCAGCGTTGAGATCTGGCCGGGCGGGGGGCAGTTCTTC
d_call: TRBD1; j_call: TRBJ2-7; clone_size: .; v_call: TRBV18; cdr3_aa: CASSPFGTENSYEQYF; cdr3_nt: TGTGCCAGCTCACCTTTTGGGACAGAAAACTCCTACGAGCAGTACTTC
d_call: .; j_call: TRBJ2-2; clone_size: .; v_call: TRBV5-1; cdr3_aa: CASSLRGGGPTGTGELFF; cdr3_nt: TGCGCCAGCAGCTTACGAGGCGGAGGTCCCACTGGCACCGGGGAGCTGTTTTTT
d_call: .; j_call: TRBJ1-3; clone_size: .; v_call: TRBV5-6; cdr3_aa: CASSLGALNGAGNTIYF; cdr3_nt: TGTGCCAGCAGCTTGGGCGCCCTAAACGGAGCTGGAAACACCATATATTTT
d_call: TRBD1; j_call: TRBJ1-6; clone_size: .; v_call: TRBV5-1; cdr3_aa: CASSRGTGSNSPLHF; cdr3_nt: TGCGCCAGCAGCCGGGGGACAGGAAGTAATTCACCCCTCCACTTT
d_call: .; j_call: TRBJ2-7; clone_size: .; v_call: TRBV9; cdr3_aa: CASIPAVFSYEQYF; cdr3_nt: TGTGCCAGCATCCCAGCGGTTTTCTCCTACGAGCAGTACTTC
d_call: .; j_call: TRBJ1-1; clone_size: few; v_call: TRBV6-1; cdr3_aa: CASRTGMNTEAFF; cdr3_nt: TGTGCCAGCCGGACGGGGATGAACACTGAAGCTTTCTTT
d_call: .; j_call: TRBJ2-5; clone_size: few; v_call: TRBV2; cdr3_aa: CASSQGMRETQYF; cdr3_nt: TGTGCCAGCAGTCAGGGGATGAGGGAGACCCAGTACTTC
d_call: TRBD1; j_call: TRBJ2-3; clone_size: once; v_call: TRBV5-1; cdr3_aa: CASSLGLTGWSDTQYF; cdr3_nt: TGCGCCAGCAGCTTGGGCCTGACAGGGTGGTCAGATACGCAGTATTTT
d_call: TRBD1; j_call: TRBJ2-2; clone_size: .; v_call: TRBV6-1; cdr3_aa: CASRQTGDTGELFF; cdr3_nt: TGTGCCAGCAGACAGACAGGGGACACCGGGGAGCTGTTTTTT
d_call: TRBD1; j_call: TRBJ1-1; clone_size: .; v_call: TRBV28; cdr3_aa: CASNHRGTEAFF; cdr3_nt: TGTGCCAGCAACCACAGGGGCACTGAAGCTTTCTTT
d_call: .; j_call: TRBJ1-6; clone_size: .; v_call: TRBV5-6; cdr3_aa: CASSLWGERNSPLHF; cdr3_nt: TGTGCCAGCAGCTTGTGGGGGGAGAGAAATTCACCCCTCCACTTT
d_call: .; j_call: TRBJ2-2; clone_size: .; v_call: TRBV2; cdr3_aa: CASTLYRDTGELFF; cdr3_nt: TGTGCCAGCACGCTCTACAGGGACACCGGGGAGCTGTTTTTT
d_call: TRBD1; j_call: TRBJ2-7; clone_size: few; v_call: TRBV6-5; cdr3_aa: CASSDTGGLYEQYF; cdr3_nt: TGTGCCAGCAGCGACACAGGGGGACTCTACGAGCAGTACTTC
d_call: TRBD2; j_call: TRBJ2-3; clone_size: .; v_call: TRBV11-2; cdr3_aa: CASSSLAGGVTDTQYF; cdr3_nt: TGTGCCAGCAGCTCCCTAGCGGGAGGAGTCACAGATACGCAGTATTTT
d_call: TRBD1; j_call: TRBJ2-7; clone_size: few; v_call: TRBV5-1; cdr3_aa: CASSFEGAREQYF; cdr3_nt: TGCGCCAGCAGCTTCGAGGGGGCGCGGGAGCAGTACTTC
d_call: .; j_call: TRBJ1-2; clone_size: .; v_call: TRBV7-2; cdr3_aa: CASSFERGSGYTF; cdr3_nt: TGTGCCAGCAGCTTTGAGAGGGGGTCTGGCTACACCTTC
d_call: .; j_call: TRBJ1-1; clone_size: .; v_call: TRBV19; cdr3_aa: CASSMVLAGPEAFF; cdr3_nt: TGTGCCAGTAGTATGGTATTGGCGGGTCCGGAGGCTTTCTTT